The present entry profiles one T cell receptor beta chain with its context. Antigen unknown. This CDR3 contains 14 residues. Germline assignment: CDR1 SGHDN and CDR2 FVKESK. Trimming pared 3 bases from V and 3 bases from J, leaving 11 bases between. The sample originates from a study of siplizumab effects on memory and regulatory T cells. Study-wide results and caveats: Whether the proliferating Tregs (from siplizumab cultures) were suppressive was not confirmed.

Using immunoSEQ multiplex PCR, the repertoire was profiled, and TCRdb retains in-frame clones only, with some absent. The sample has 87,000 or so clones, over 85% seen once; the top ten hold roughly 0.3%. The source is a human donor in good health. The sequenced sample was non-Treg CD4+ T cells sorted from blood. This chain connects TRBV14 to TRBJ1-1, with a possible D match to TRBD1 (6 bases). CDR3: CASSHAGAYTEAFF. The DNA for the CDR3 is TGTGCCAGCAGCCATGCAGGGGCGTACACTGAAGCTTTCTTT.